These T cell receptor beta chains were read from a single sample in a study of OX40 agonist ivuxolimab in advanced cancers. Profiling relied on immunoSEQ multiplex PCR, and the TCRdb table lists in-frame clones only, not all of them. The sample consists of about 70,000 clones, roughly 81% of them appearing once. The source material was CD4+ or CD8+ T cells sorted from blood, sampled in a trial of the OX40 agonist ivuxolimab. The receptors here all came from an adult with an advanced solid tumor such as melanoma, head and neck, liver or kidney cancer. CDR3s include the opening cysteine and the closing phenylalanine or tryptophan. The order of the fields is clone size, J gene, V gene, D gene, CDR3 DNA, CDR3 protein. D genes are given only for firm matches. Some rows mark clone size as missing; the rest say once, few, many or name a class of expanded clone.

- | TRBJ2-1 | TRBV7-9 | TRBD2 | TGTGCCAGCAGCAAAGCGGGAGGGTCTGGCGAGCAGTTCTTC | CASSKAGGSGEQFF
few | TRBJ2-2 | TRBV5-1 | - | TGCGCCAGCAGCTTGCGGGCCTCCTTCTCCGGGGAGCTGTTTTTT | CASSLRASFSGELFF
- | TRBJ2-7 | TRBV30 | - | TGTGCCTGGGGAAGACTTGAAACCTCCTACGAGCGGTACTTC | CAWGRLETSYERYF
- | TRBJ2-3 | TRBV30 | TRBD2 | TGTGCCTTCACGACTAGCGGTTACACAGATACGCAGTATTTT | CAFTTSGYTDTQYF
- | TRBJ2-1 | TRBV6-5 | TRBD2 | TGTGCCAGCAGTTATAGCGGGGTCTCCTACAATGAGCAGTTCTTC | CASSYSGVSYNEQFF
- | TRBJ2-1 | TRBV7-9 | - | TGTGCCAGCAGCTTAGCACAGGGCTCCTACAATGAGCAGTTCTTC | CASSLAQGSYNEQFF
- | TRBJ1-1 | TRBV6-4 | - | TGTGCCAGCAGTGTGTCGGCAGGGCCGGGCACTGAAGCTTTCTTT | CASSVSAGPGTEAFF
- | TRBJ1-1 | TRBV2 | - | TGTGCCAGCGTACCTATGGGGACAAGCAGTTGGGCTTTCTTT | CASVPMGTSSWAFF
- | TRBJ1-1 | TRBV30 | - | TGTGCCTGGAATTTAGGGCCTGAAGCTTTCTTT | CAWNLGPEAFF
- | TRBJ2-5 | TRBV7-2 | - | TGTGCCAGCAGCTTAGCGCTTACAGGGCAGATTTCACCTTGGGAGACCCAGTACTTC | CASSLALTGQISPWETQYF
- | TRBJ1-4 | TRBV5-4 | TRBD1 | TGTGCCAGCAGGCCCGGGACAGGCACGGAAAAACTGTTTTTT | CASRPGTGTEKLFF
few | TRBJ1-6 | TRBV9 | TRBD1 | TGTGCCAGCAGCCAGACAGGGGATAATTCACCCCTCCACTTT | CASSQTGDNSPLHF
- | TRBJ2-7 | TRBV7-9 | TRBD2 | TGTGCCAGCAGCTTCCCCGGGACTAGCGCCTCCTACGAGCAGTACTTC | CASSFPGTSASYEQYF
once | TRBJ1-5 | TRBV10-3 | - | TGTGCCAGCAGTCCGGGGGGAGGGCGGAATCAGCCCCAGCATTTT | CASSPGGGRNQPQHF
- | TRBJ2-3 | TRBV7-9 | - | TGTGCCAGCAGCCCCCAATCAGATACGCAGTATTTT | CASSPQSDTQYF
once | TRBJ2-1 | TRBV5-4 | - | TGTGCCAGCAGCCCCGGGGGGCTAGCGGATCCTAGGCAGTTCTTC | CASSPGGLADPRQFF
once | TRBJ2-3 | TRBV19 | TRBD2 | TGTGCCAGTAGGGGGAGCGGGGGCCGAGATACGCAGTATTTT | CASRGSGGRDTQYF
- | TRBJ1-2 | TRBV7-2 | - | TGTGCCAGCAGCCGGGGGGGGACTTCTTCCTATGGCTACACCTTC | CASSRGGTSSYGYTF
- | TRBJ2-3 | TRBV5-1 | - | TGCGCCAGCAGCTACATAGGGGAAAGCACAGATACGCAGTATTTT | CASSYIGESTDTQYF
once | TRBJ2-7 | TRBV7-2 | TRBD1 | TGTGCCAGCAGCCTCAGGGGACAGGGCCTCATTTACGAGCAGTACTTC | CASSLRGQGLIYEQYF
- | TRBJ1-5 | TRBV19 | - | TGTGCCAGCAGCGCCGCCGACAGCAGCAATCAGCCCCAGCATTTT | CASSAADSSNQPQHF
- | TRBJ1-3 | TRBV19 | - | TGTGCCAGTAGTATAGATAGTGCCGACGGGAACACCATATATTTT | CASSIDSADGNTIYF
once | TRBJ2-3 | TRBV29-1 | - | TGCAGCGTTGACACGGAAAGCACAGATACGCAGTATTTT | CSVDTESTDTQYF
few | TRBJ1-5 | TRBV29-1 | - | TGCAGCGTCTTCACAGAGTCTAGCAATCAGCCCCAGCATTTT | CSVFTESSNQPQHF
few | TRBJ2-7 | TRBV4-1 | - | TGCGCCAGCAGCCAAGTTGTGGGAGTCATTTCTCTCGAGCAGTACTTC | CASSQVVGVISLEQYF
- | TRBJ1-2 | TRBV7-2 | - | TGTGCCAGCAGCTTAGTACAGAACTATGGCTACACCTTC | CASSLVQNYGYTF
- | TRBJ1-4 | TRBV7-8 | TRBD1 | TGTGCCAGCAGCTTGCGTGGGACAGGGGATGAAAAACTGTTTTTT | CASSLRGTGDEKLFF
- | TRBJ1-1 | TRBV29-1 | - | TGCAGCGCCGAAATGAACACTGAAGCTTTCTTT | CSAEMNTEAFF
- | TRBJ1-2 | TRBV9 | - | TGTGCCAGCAGCCCGGCGAGCTATGGCTACACCTTC | CASSPASYGYTF
- | TRBJ2-7 | TRBV2 | - | TGTGCCAGCAGTGTTTCAATTCCATCCTACGAGCAGTACTTC | CASSVSIPSYEQYF
- | TRBJ1-4 | TRBV19 | - | TGTGCCAGTATCCGATCGGGGGCAGCCCCAACTAATGAAAAACTGTTTTTT | CASIRSGAAPTNEKLFF
- | TRBJ2-5 | TRBV18 | TRBD2 | TGTGCCAGCTCACCGGGAGGGAGGGAGACCCAGTACTTC | CASSPGGRETQYF
- | TRBJ2-7 | TRBV18 | TRBD1 | TGTGCCAGCTCACCAGGAACACAGGGGGTCTCCTACGAGCAGTACTTC | CASSPGTQGVSYEQYF
- | TRBJ2-7 | TRBV25-1 | - | TGTGCCAGCAGAATACCGGGACCTCTCTCCGAGCAGTACTTC | CASRIPGPLSEQYF
- | TRBJ1-1 | TRBV5-4 | - | TGTGCCAGCAGCTCCAGGGGACCCAGCGCTGAAGCTTTCTTT | CASSSRGPSAEAFF
once | TRBJ2-1 | TRBV5-1 | TRBD2 | TGCGCCAGCAGCTGGACACTAGCGGGAGGGCAGAATGAGCAGTTCTTC | CASSWTLAGGQNEQFF
- | TRBJ1-1 | TRBV11-3 | - | TGTGCCAGCAGCTCAGGGTCTGAAGCTTTCTTT | CASSSGSEAFF
once | TRBJ1-1 | TRBV5-4 | - | TGTGCCAGCAGTTCCCAGGGATTGTATGAAGCTTTCTTT | CASSSQGLYEAFF
- | TRBJ2-1 | TRBV11-2 | - | TGTGCCAGCAGCTTACGGGGCTTCCCGGCAAATGAGCAGTTCTTC | CASSLRGFPANEQFF
- | TRBJ1-2 | TRBV6-5 | - | TGTGCCAGCAGTTACTCTTTCGCCGGGGTCTATGGCTACACCTTC | CASSYSFAGVYGYTF
- | TRBJ2-7 | TRBV25-1 | TRBD1 | TGTGCCAGCAGTGAATTTTGGACAGGGGACAACGAGCAGTACTTC | CASSEFWTGDNEQYF
few | TRBJ1-3 | TRBV14 | - | TGTGCCAGCAGCCAATTAGACTCTGGCAGACTACCTCTTGTTTCTGGAAACACCATATATTTT | CASSQLDSGRLPLVSGNTIYF
- | TRBJ1-2 | TRBV13 | - | TGTGCCAGCAGCTCCCGCCTCGACAGCTTCTATGGCTACACCTTC | CASSSRLDSFYGYTF
- | TRBJ2-3 | TRBV4-2 | - | TGTGCCAGCAGCCAGGGGGCTAGCGCAGATACGCAGTATTTT | CASSQGASADTQYF
- | TRBJ2-7 | TRBV27 | TRBD1 | TGTGCCAGCAGTTTATTTCCGGCAGGGGGCGAGCAGTACTTC | CASSLFPAGGEQYF
- | TRBJ2-2 | TRBV4-2 | TRBD2 | TGTGCCAGCAGCCACCCCTTGGGACTAGCGGGTGTCAATACCGGGGAGCTGTTTTTT | CASSHPLGLAGVNTGELFF
few | TRBJ2-5 | TRBV7-2 | - | TGTGCCAGCAGCCGGGACAATTCAGCGGCCCAGTACTTC | CASSRDNSAAQYF
- | TRBJ2-1 | TRBV19 | TRBD2 | TGTGCCAGTAGTCAACCCGTAGCGGGAGGTAAGAATGAGCAGTTCTTC | CASSQPVAGGKNEQFF
- | TRBJ2-1 | TRBV5-1 | - | TGCGCCAGCAGCGACCGGGGGACCTACAATGAGCAGTTCTTC | CASSDRGTYNEQFF